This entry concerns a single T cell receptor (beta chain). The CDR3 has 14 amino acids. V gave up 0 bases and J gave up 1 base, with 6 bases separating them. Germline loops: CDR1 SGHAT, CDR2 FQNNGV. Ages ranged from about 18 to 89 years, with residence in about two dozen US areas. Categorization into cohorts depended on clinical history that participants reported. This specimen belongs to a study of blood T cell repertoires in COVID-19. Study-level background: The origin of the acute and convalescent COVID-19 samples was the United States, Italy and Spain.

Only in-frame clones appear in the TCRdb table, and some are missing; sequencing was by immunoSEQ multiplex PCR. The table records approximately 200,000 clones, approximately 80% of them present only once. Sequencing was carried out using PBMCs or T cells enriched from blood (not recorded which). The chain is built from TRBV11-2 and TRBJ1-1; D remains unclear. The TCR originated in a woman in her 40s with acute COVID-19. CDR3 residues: CASSLDPGNTEAFF. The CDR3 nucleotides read TGTGCCAGCAGCTTAGATCCAGGGAACACTGAAGCTTTCTTT.